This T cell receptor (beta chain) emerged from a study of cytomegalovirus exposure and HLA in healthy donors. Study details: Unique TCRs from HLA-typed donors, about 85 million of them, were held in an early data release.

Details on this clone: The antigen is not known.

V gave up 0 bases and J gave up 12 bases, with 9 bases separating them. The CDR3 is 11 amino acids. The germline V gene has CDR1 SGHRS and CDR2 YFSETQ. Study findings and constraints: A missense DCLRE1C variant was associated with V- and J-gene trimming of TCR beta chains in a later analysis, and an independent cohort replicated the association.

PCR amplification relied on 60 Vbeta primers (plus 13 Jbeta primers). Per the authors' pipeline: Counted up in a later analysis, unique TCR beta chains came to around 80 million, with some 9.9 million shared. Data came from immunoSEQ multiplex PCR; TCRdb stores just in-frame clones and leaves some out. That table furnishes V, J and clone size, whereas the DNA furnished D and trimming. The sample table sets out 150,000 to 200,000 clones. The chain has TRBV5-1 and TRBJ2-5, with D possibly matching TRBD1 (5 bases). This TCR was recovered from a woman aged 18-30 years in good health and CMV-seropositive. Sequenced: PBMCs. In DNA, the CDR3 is TGCGCCAGCAGCTTGGACAGGACGGAGTACTTC. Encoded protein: CASSLDRTEYF. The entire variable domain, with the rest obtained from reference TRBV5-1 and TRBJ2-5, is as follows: KAGVTQTPRYLIKTRGQQVTLSCSPISGHRSVSWYQQTPGQGLQFLFEYFSETQRNKGNFPGRFSGRQFSNSRSEMNVSTLELGDSALYLCASSLDRTEYFGPGTRLLVL.